This is a list of T cell receptor beta chains from one sample in a study of blood T cells in healthy people across ages. Each CDR3 protein is one row after TCRdb ran MiXCR on the 5' RACE reads. The table records hundreds of thousands of distinct CDR3 sequences, 49% of them present only once. Source material: blood. The receptors here all came from a woman in her fifties or sixties in good health. CDR3s include the opening cysteine and the closing phenylalanine or tryptophan. Each record gives: V gene, J gene, CDR3 protein.

>TRBV7-9|TRBJ2-6
CASKGQGSSGANVLTF
>TRBV18|TRBJ1-1
CASSPQGGVPNTEAFF
>TRBV15|TRBJ2-1
CATSILSGNDNEQFF
>TRBV6-2/TRBV6-3|TRBJ1-2
CASSKRQGSTYGYTF
>TRBV18|TRBJ2-7
CASSPSGLIYEQYF
>TRBV6-6|.
CASQGALSYEQYF
>TRBV7-2|TRBJ2-3
CASSPEGDPSTDTQYF
>TRBV5-1|TRBJ1-1
CASSWEELGLRGMNTEAFF
>TRBV28|TRBJ2-4
CASTGAGENIQYF
>TRBV7-6|TRBJ2-6
CASRSGWVLTF
>TRBV27|TRBJ2-7
CASNQGGGASYEQYF
>TRBV29-1|TRBJ2-2
CSVEPRLAGGRTGELFF
>TRBV7-9|TRBJ2-5
CASSLTGTPNNYNEQYF
>TRBV5-1|TRBJ2-1
CAGSLSSGPQGGEQFF
>TRBV12-3/TRBV12-4|TRBJ1-2
CASSVVGDYGYTF
>TRBV12-3/TRBV12-4|TRBJ2-3
CASSFTGGGVDTQYF
>TRBV6-1|TRBJ1-6
CASSEEGTGLSPLHF
>TRBV5-1|TRBJ2-5
CASSLAYKAEETQYF
>TRBV24-1|TRBJ2-7
CATSDAASGSPYEQYF
>TRBV4-2|.
CASSQKRQGFPSEQYF
>TRBV7-2|TRBJ2-2
CASSLVERRNGELFF
>TRBV27|TRBJ2-7
CASSLSSSDHYEQYF
>TRBV12-3/TRBV12-4|TRBJ2-5
CATQPYEPGMETQYF
>TRBV7-9|TRBJ2-1
CASSLSAGSSYNEQFF
>TRBV5-1|TRBJ2-1
CASSFQGYEQFF
>TRBV20-1|TRBJ2-7
CSAIDSLSSHEQYF
>TRBV7-8|TRBJ2-3
CASSLRLVATDTQYF
>TRBV5-1|TRBJ2-3
CASMAQGLTDTQYF
>TRBV2|TRBJ1-5
CASHGQTYSNQPQHF
>TRBV18|TRBJ1-2
CASSPPGPTNYGYTF
>TRBV7-9|TRBJ1-2
CASSFPETGQGDGYTF
>TRBV20-1|TRBJ2-7
CSASRTGPFYEQYF
>TRBV5-1|TRBJ2-1
CASSFGTINEQFF
>TRBV6-6|TRBJ2-3
CASRPARDYTDTQYF
>TRBV20-1|TRBJ2-7
CSAIVLSSYEQYF
>TRBV7-9|TRBJ2-7
CASRGASYEQYF
>TRBV20-1|TRBJ1-4
CSAMRGLGEKLFF
>TRBV20-1|TRBJ2-1
CSARPYRTSVPASGYNEQFF
>TRBV6-2/TRBV6-3|TRBJ1-1
CASSYLGTTEAFF
>TRBV20-1|TRBJ1-2
CSARTTGVGYTF
>TRBV28|TRBJ1-6
CASSIFTGGDSPLHF
>TRBV6-5|TRBJ1-1
CASSYSVGASGTEAFF
>TRBV7-9|TRBJ1-2
CASSVRKGQGGHTF
>TRBV6-2/TRBV6-3|TRBJ2-7
CASSYGSGLAVYEQYF
>TRBV2|TRBJ2-1
CASSEGFHEQFF
>TRBV9|.
CASSAGPFAGDYEQYF
>TRBV11-2|TRBJ2-7
CASSQGTVIYEQYF
>TRBV2|TRBJ2-1
CASSERGDEQFF
>TRBV5-1|TRBJ2-7
CASSLGQHEQYF
>TRBV20-1|TRBJ2-7
CSAAGGRSYEQYF
>TRBV28|TRBJ2-7
CASSGPYSEQYF
>TRBV4-3|TRBJ2-3
CASSQAGASGRADTQYF